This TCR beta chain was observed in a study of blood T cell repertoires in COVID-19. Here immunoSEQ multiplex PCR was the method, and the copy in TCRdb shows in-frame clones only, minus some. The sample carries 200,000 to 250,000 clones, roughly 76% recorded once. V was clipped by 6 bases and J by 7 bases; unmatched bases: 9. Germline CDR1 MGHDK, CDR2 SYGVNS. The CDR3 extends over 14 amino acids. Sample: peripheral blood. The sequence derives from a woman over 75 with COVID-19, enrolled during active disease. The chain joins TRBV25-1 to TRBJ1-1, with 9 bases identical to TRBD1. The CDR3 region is CASSLRDRVGEAFF. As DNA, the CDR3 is TGTGCCAGCAGCCTCCGGGACAGGGTTGGTGAAGCTTTCTTT.